The rows below give T cell receptor beta chains drawn from one sample of a study of blood T cell repertoires in COVID-19. The table came from immunoSEQ multiplex PCR; TCRdb's copy has only in-frame clones and leaves some out. Of about 200,000 clones detected, approximately 80% appear once; the ten largest clones hold over 6.5%. Sequencing input: peripheral blood. These receptors originate from a woman at least 80 years old with COVID-19, enrolled during active disease. CDR3s include the opening cysteine and the closing phenylalanine or tryptophan. The order of the fields is V gene, D gene, clone size, J gene, CDR3 DNA, CDR3 protein. A D gene is named only where the DNA matches it firmly. Only some rows state a clone size, as once, few, many or a class for expanded clones.

V: TRBV5-1
D: TRBD1
size: -
J: TRBJ2-5
DNA: TGCGCCAGCAGCTTTCTGACAGGGTTAGAGACCCAGTACTTC
CDR3: CASSFLTGLETQYF

V: TRBV14
D: TRBD1
size: once
J: TRBJ2-7
DNA: TGTGCCAGCAGCCCCTCAGGGGGAGCCTACGAGCAGTACTTC
CDR3: CASSPSGGAYEQYF

V: TRBV6-1
D: TRBD2
size: -
J: TRBJ2-3
DNA: TGTGCCAGCAGTGTCCTAGGGACTAGCGGGGGGCTCCCCACAGATACGCAGTATTTT
CDR3: CASSVLGTSGGLPTDTQYF

V: TRBV7-2
D: TRBD1
size: -
J: TRBJ1-1
DNA: TGTGCCAGCAGCTCCCCAGGGGGCCGGACTGAAGCTTTCTTT
CDR3: CASSSPGGRTEAFF

V: TRBV21-1
D: -
size: -
J: TRBJ2-1
DNA: TGTGCCAGCAGCGCAAAGACTAGTTTCAATGAGCAGTTCTTC
CDR3: CASSAKTSFNEQFF

V: TRBV3-1/TRBV3-2
D: -
size: -
J: TRBJ1-1
DNA: TGTGCCAGCAGTGAGATTCGGGGGTCTGAAGCTTTCTTT
CDR3: CASSEIRGSEAFF

V: TRBV5-1
D: TRBD1
size: -
J: TRBJ1-1
DNA: TGCGCCAGCAGCCCGACAGGGGAGCACACTGAAGCTTTCTTT
CDR3: CASSPTGEHTEAFF

V: TRBV5-1
D: TRBD1
size: -
J: TRBJ1-6
DNA: TGCGCCAGCAGCTGGGGACAGGGAGGTAATTCACCCCTCCACTTT
CDR3: CASSWGQGGNSPLHF

V: TRBV24-1
D: TRBD1
size: -
J: TRBJ2-7
DNA: TGTGCCACCAGTGATTTGAGGGACAGCGGAGAGCAGTACTTC
CDR3: CATSDLRDSGEQYF

V: TRBV5-1
D: -
size: -
J: TRBJ1-3
DNA: TGCGCCAGCAGCTTCTGGGGAGATGCTGGAAACACCATATATTTT
CDR3: CASSFWGDAGNTIYF

V: TRBV27
D: TRBD1
size: once
J: TRBJ1-2
DNA: TGTGCCAGCAGTTTGGGACAGGGGGCGAACTATGGCTACACCTTC
CDR3: CASSLGQGANYGYTF

V: TRBV5-1
D: TRBD1
size: -
J: TRBJ2-5
DNA: TGCGCCAGCAGCCAGGGACAGGGAAAAGAGACCCAGTACTTC
CDR3: CASSQGQGKETQYF